This T cell receptor (beta chain) was sequenced during a study of regulatory T cells in long-lasting Graves disease (dated by TCRdb to the early 2020s). About the full investigation: Persistent Graves' disease meant more than 5 years of antithyroid drug treatment with TSH receptor autoantibodies that stayed positive. Persistent Graves' disease patients in the clinical cohort had taken antithyroid drugs for around 11 years on average. A total of around 35 samples were covered by TCR sequencing, comprising around 13 persistent and around 20 newly diagnosed Graves' disease patients. The study took place in China and was registered as a clinical trial. Peripheral blood TCR sequencing and RNA sequencing compared persistent Graves' disease patients with newly diagnosed Graves' disease patients.

The CDR3 starts with the cysteine, ends with the phenylalanine, and has 16 residues. CDR3 DNA is the only sequence kept; it has 48 bases, read in frame from the first base. V and J are truncated by 1 base and 0 bases respectively, leaving an intervening sequence of 10 bases. To prepare the library, multiplex PCR was applied. TCRdb lists the instrument as Illumina HiSeq 4000. TCR beta libraries were built with iRepertoire HTBI primers and Arm-PCR amplification of CDR3 regions. Before sequencing, the PCR products went through gel purification. Under the source paper's analysis protocol: Across samples, 62 TRBV and 12 to 15 TRBJ segments were identified and used for gene usage analysis of CDR3 amino acid clonotypes. COPE and FqMerger were used to merge filtered high-quality paired reads into contigs. BLAST was used to align contigs to the IMGT TRBV, TRBD and TRBJ reference genes, and CDR3 was defined following IMGT. Clonotypes above 0.1% frequency were classified as highly expanded clones. Shannon entropy served as the measure of repertoire diversity, while the Gini coefficient captured V-J evenness. Clonotypes shared by more than one individual were considered public. TCRdb redid the processing of the public reads, applying fastp at Q25 and MiXCR, and retained in-frame beta chains. Each CDR3 protein appears once, grouped with its most common genes and DNA. What appears here as the V and J calls and clone size reflects TCRdb's work, not the paper's. In all, the sample holds roughly 700,000 distinct CDR3 sequences, and about 32% of those were seen once. The ten top clones hold 40% to 55% of the sample.

This clonotype showed up just a few times. The antigen this receptor binds is unknown. No base quality information exists; no much larger clone differs at one position. The study at large found these results: The authors noted that the small sample size was a limitation that may lower accuracy. A larger number of public clonotypes was shared among persistent patients (approximately 3,000) than among newly diagnosed patients (about 990). Preferential use of TRBV28, TRBJ1-2 and TRBJ2-5 was observed in persistent disease, whereas TRBV20-1 and TRBJ2-1 were favored in newly diagnosed disease. Compared with newly diagnosed patients, persistent Graves' disease patients had lower TCR Shannon entropy and fewer highly expanded clones, which suggests clonal expansion. Peripheral blood alone was examined, since thyroid tissue, which constituted the primary lesion, could not be accessed. Sequencing and analysis were limited to the TCR beta chain.

What the time point label conveys for this sample: persistent/refractory GD, antithyroid drugs over 5 years with positive TRAb. For both TCR sequencing and RNA sequencing, RNA was extracted from PBMCs in TRIzol. Graves' disease was diagnosed according to American Thyroid Association guidelines. Patients were recruited from an endocrinology department in Xi'an, China. Each patient gave approximately 9.7 milliliters of peripheral blood, collected in an EDTA anticoagulant tube. Ficoll Paque Plus density gradient separation was used to isolate PBMCs, and no further T cell sorting was performed. An Agilent 2100 Bioanalyzer and agarose gel were used to check RNA quality, while a NanoDrop 2000 measured RNA concentration.

The sample here was peripheral blood mononuclear cells (PBMCs), taken when the disease was refractory, from a patient treated with antithyroid drugs. Recombination linked TRBV12-3 or TRBV12-4 to TRBJ1-3; D gene: possibly TRBD1, on 6 matching bases. This TCR came from a female donor with Graves disease. The bases read TGTGCCAGCAGTTTAGAAATGGACAGCTCTGGAAACACCATATATTTT. Its product reads: CASSLEMDSSGNTIYF.